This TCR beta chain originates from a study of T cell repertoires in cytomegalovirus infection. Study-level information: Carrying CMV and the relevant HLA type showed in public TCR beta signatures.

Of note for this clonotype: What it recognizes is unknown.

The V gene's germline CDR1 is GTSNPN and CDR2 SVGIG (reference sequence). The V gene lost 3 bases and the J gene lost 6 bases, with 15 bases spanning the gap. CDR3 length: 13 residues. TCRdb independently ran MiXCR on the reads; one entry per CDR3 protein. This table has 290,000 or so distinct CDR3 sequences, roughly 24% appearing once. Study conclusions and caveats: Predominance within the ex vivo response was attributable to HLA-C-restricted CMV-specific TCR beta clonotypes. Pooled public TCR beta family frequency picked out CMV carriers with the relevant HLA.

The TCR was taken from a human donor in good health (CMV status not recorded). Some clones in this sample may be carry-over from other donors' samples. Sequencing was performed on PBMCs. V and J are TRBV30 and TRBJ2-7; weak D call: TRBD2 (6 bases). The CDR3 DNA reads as TGTGCCTGGAGCCACACTCAGGGAGGCGAGCAGTACGTC. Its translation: CAWSHTQGGEQYV.